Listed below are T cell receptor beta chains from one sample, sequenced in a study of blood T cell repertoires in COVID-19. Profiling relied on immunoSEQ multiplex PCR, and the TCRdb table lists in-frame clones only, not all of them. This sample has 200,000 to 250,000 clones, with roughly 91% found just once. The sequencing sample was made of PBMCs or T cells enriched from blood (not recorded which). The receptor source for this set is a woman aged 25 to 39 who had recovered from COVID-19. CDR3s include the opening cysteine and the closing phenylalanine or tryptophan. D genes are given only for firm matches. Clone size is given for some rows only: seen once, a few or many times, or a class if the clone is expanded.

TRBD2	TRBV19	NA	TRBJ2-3	TGTGCCAGTAGTATCGGGACTAGCGGAGATACGCAGTATTTT	CASSIGTSGDTQYF
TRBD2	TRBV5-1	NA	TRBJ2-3	TGCGCCAGCAGCTTGGAAGGTAGCGGGAATCCAGATACGCAGTATTTT	CASSLEGSGNPDTQYF
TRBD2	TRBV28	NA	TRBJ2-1	TGTGCCAGCAGCCGTCAGCGGGAGAGTAACGATGAGCAGTTCTTC	CASSRQRESNDEQFF
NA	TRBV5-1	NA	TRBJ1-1	TGCGCCAGCAGCTTGGGGGCCATGAACACTGAAGCTTTCTTT	CASSLGAMNTEAFF
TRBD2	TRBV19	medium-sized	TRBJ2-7	TGTGCCAGTAGTCTCGGACTAGCGGTAACCTACGAGCAGTACTTC	CASSLGLAVTYEQYF
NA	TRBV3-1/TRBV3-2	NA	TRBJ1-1	TGTGCCAGCAGCCAAGGTAGCTTGAACACTGAAGCTTTCTTT	CASSQGSLNTEAFF
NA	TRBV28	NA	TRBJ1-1	TGTGCCTCTCGCACTCGCACTGAAGCTTTCTTT	CASRTRTEAFF
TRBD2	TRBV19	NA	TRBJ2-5	TGTGCCAGTAGGTCCGGGGGGGCAGCCCGAGAGACCCAGTACTTC	CASRSGGAARETQYF
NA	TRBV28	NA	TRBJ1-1	TGTGCCAGCAGTCCTCTGAACACTGAAGCTTTCTTT	CASSPLNTEAFF
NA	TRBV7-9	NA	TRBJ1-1	TGTGCCAGCAGCTTAATCGGGAGCTACCGGAACACTGAAGCTTTCTTT	CASSLIGSYRNTEAFF
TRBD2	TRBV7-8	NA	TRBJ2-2	TGTGCCAGCAGCCTGCGGACTAGCGGTACGAACACCGGGGAGCTGTTTTTT	CASSLRTSGTNTGELFF
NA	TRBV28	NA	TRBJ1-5	TGTGCCAGCAGACCCTCCGGGGGGGACGGCAATCAGCCCCAGCATTTT	CASRPSGGDGNQPQHF
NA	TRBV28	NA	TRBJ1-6	TGTGCCAGCAGCTACAATTCACCCCTCCACTTT	CASSYNSPLHF
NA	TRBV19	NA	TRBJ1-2	TGTGCCAGTAGTGATGGGGGAGGTAGTGGCTACACCTTC	CASSDGGGSGYTF
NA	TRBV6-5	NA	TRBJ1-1	TGTGCCAGCACGACACACGCAGGGGTGACTGAAGCTTTCTTT	CASTTHAGVTEAFF
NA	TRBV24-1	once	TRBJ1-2	TGTGCCACCAGTGAAACAGGGATAGGGTATGGCTACACCTTC	CATSETGIGYGYTF
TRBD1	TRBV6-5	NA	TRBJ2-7	TGTGCCAGCAGGCAGGGACAGGGGGCCTCCTACGAGCAGTACTTC	CASRQGQGASYEQYF
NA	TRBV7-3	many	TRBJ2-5	TGTGCCAGCAGCTTTACAGGTGGGGAGACCCAGTACTTC	CASSFTGGETQYF
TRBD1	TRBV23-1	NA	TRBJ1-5	TGCGCCAGCAGGCAACAGGGGGCGCCGGGCAATCAGCCCCAGCATTTT	CASRQQGAPGNQPQHF
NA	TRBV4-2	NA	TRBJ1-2	TGTGCCAGCAGCCAACTTTACAGGGACGGTGCAGGCTACACCTTC	CASSQLYRDGAGYTF
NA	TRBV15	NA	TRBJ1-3	TGTGCCACCACCGTGGGGGACTCCTCTGGAAACACCATATATTTT	CATTVGDSSGNTIYF
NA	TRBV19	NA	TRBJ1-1	TGTGCCAGTATGGGCAGGATGAACACTGAAGCTTTCTTT	CASMGRMNTEAFF
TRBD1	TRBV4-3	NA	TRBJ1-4	TGCGCCAGCAGCCAAGATCGATCGGGAACAGGGGGCTCGAATGAAAAACTGTTTTTT	CASSQDRSGTGGSNEKLFF
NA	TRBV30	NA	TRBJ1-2	TGTGCCTGGAGCGCGGGAGGGAACTATGGCTACACCTTC	CAWSAGGNYGYTF
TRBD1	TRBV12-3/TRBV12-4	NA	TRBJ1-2	TGTGCCAGCAGCCAAAGACAGGGTTCGGGCTACACCTTC	CASSQRQGSGYTF
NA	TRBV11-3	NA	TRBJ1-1	TGTGCCAGCAGCCTCTCCCCTGGAGCCGGCACTGAAGCTTTCTTT	CASSLSPGAGTEAFF
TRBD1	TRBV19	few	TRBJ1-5	TGTGCCAGTAACCTCGGACAGGGGAGAGATTTTCAGCCCCAGCATTTT	CASNLGQGRDFQPQHF
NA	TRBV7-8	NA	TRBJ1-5	TGTGCCAGCAGCTCTGGACAGTACAATCAGCCCCAGCATTTT	CASSSGQYNQPQHF
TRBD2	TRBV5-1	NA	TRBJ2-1	TGCGCCAGCAGCTTAACTAGCGGGAGGATCAATGAGCAGTTCTTC	CASSLTSGRINEQFF
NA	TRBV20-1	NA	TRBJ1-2	TGCAGTGCTAGAGACCGTGGCTACACCTTC	CSARDRGYTF
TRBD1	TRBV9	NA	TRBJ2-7	TGTGCCAGCAGTCACACCGGGACAGGGTTTTACGAGCAGTACTTC	CASSHTGTGFYEQYF
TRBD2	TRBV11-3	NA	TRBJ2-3	TGTGCCAGCAGCTTCGGACTAGCGGGAGCAGTAGATACGCAGTATTTT	CASSFGLAGAVDTQYF
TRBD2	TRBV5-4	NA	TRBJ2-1	TGTGCCAGCAGAACGGGACTAGGGGAGAATGATGAGCAGTTCTTC	CASRTGLGENDEQFF
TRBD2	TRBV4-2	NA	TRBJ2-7	TGTGCCAGCAGCTACGTCCCTCCGGGACTAGCGCGACTGTCTCTAGGGGAGCAGTACTTC	CASSYVPPGLARLSLGEQYF
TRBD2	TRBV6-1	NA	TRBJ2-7	TGTGCCAGCAGTGCACCGGGACTAGCGGGGGGGATCTACGAGCAGTACTTC	CASSAPGLAGGIYEQYF
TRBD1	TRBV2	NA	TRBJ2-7	TGTGCCAGCAGTTACCGGGACAGGGAAGCCTACGAGCAGTACTTC	CASSYRDREAYEQYF
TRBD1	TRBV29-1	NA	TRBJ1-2	TGCAGCGTTGAACGGGTTGCAGGGGGTGTGAGGGCCACCTTC	CSVERVAGGVRATF
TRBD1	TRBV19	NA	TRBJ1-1	TGTGCCAGTAGTAGTACAGGGGGCGCAGAGGTAGGCACTGAAGCTTTCTTT	CASSSTGGAEVGTEAFF
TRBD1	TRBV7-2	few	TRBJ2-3	TGTGCCAGCAGGCCTCGAGGGGGACAGGCCACAGATACGCAGTATTTT	CASRPRGGQATDTQYF
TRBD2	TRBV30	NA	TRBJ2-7	TGTGCCTGGAATCCGGGACTAGGAGGGTACGAGCAGTACTTC	CAWNPGLGGYEQYF
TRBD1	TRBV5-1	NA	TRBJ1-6	TGCGCCAGCAGCGCAGGGGGTTGGAATTCACCCCTCCACTTT	CASSAGGWNSPLHF
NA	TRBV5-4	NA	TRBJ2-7	TGTGCCAGCAGCCCAAAAACAGGCGAATCCTACGAGCAGTACTTC	CASSPKTGESYEQYF
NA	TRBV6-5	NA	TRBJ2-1	TGTGCCAGCAGTTACTTGGTGGGCCAGTACAATGAGCAGTTCTTC	CASSYLVGQYNEQFF
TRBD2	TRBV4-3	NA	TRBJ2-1	TGCGCCAGCAGCCGGGCGGGAGAGGTCGACAATGAGCAGTTCTTC	CASSRAGEVDNEQFF
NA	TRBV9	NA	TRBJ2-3	TGTGCCAGCAGCGTAGACAGCAGAGCAGATACGCAGTATTTT	CASSVDSRADTQYF
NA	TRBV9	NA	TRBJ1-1	TGTGCCAGCAGCGTAGGGCAGGGAACTGAAGCTTTCTTT	CASSVGQGTEAFF
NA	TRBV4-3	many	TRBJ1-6	TGCGCCAGCAGCAATGTTCCGGGGGGCGCTTCACCCCTCCACTTT	CASSNVPGGASPLHF
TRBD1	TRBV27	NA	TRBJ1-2	TGTGCCAGCAGTTTTTCAGGGGGTGGCTACACCTTC	CASSFSGGGYTF
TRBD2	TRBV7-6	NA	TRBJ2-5	TGTGCCAGCAGCCCACTCACCGGGACTAGCGGCCGGGAGACCCAGTACTTC	CASSPLTGTSGRETQYF
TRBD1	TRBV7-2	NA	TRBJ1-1	TGTGCCAGCAGCCCGGGGACAGGGGCGATACTGAACACTGAAGCTTTCTTT	CASSPGTGAILNTEAFF
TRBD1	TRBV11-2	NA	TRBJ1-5	TGTGCCAGCAGCTTACAGGGGGCTGAGGATCAGCCCCAGCATTTT	CASSLQGAEDQPQHF
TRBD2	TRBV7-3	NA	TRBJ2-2	TGTGCCAGCAGCTTAGGGCTAGCGGGAGGGACCGGGGAGCTGTTTTTT	CASSLGLAGGTGELFF
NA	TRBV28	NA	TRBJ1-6	TGTGCCAGCAGTTTAGAACTCGCGTCTCACTCCTATAATTCACCCCTCCACTTT	CASSLELASHSYNSPLHF
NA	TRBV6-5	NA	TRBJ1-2	TGTGCCAGCAGTTACGGGGGGATCGACTATGGCTACACCTTC	CASSYGGIDYGYTF
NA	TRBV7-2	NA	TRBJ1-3	TGTGCCAGCAGCTTAGCCGGGACACTTAGCTCTGGAAACACCATATATTTT	CASSLAGTLSSGNTIYF